Described below is a single T cell receptor beta chain sequence and its context. The CDR3 contains 12 residues. V lost 6 bases to trimming and J lost 6 bases; unmatched junction nucleotides: 2. CDR1 MNHEY and CDR2 SMNVEV come from the germline V gene (reference sequence). In the PCR, 60 Vbeta and 13 Jbeta primers were used. Authors' data handling: A later analysis tallied approximately 80 million unique TCR beta chains, 9.5 million to 14 million of them shared. Libraries were prepared by immunoSEQ multiplex PCR; TCRdb keeps only in-frame clonotypes and omits some of them. V and J calls and clone size come straight from that table; D and trimming were deduced from the DNA. Found here are 110,000 to 150,000 clones, more than 9.5% of them singletons; the top ten hold less than 2%. These data come from a study of cytomegalovirus exposure and HLA in healthy donors. Turning to the study itself: Earlier results showed approximately 110 million unique TCR beta sequences derived from approximately 170 million T cells.

The origin of this receptor is a man in his fifties in good health and CMV-seronegative. The sample consisted of PBMCs. The chain combines TRBV27 with TRBJ1-2, with 9 bases lining up with TRBD1. CDR3 nucleotides: TGTGCCAGCAGGGGACAGGGCAATGGCTACACCTTC. This translates into CASRGQGNGYTF.